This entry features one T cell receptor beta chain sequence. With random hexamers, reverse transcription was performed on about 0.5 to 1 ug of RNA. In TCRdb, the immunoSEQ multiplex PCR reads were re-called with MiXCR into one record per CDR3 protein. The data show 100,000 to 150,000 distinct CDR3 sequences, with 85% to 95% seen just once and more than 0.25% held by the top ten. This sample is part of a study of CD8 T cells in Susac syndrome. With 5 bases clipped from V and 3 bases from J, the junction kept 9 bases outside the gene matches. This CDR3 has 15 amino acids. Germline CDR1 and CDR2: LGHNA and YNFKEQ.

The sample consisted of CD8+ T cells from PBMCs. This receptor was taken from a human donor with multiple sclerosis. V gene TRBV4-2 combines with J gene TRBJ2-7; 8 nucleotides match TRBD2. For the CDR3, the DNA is TGTGCCAGCAGCTCACAGCGGGGGCTGAGCTACGAGCAGTACTTC. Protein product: CASSSQRGLSYEQYF.